The 15 T cell receptor beta chains given below trace back to one sample, sequenced in a study of technical replicates of blood from several donors. Measured with immunoSEQ multiplex PCR; TCRdb has only the in-frame clones, and not every one. The data contain about 70,000 clones, almost 98% of them singletons. The material sequenced was T cells isolated from PBMCs. The receptor set was obtained from a human donor in good health.

The chain links TRBV7-9 to TRBJ1-1; maybe TRBD1 (6 bases). CDR3 length: 14 amino acids. Trimming stripped 3 bases from V and 3 bases from J, with 11 bases between. The germline gives CDR1 SEHNR, CDR2 FQNEAQ (reference sequence). The CDR3: CASSLTGLHTEAFF. Written as DNA, the CDR3 is TGTGCCAGCAGCTTGACAGGCTTACACACTGAAGCTTTCTTT.

V usage is TRBV5-1 and J usage is TRBJ2-2, with 9 bases fitting TRBD1. This CDR3 spans 16 amino acids. Unmatched junction bases numbered 8, after V lost 4 bases and J lost 4 bases. The germline CDR1 and CDR2 sequences are SGHRS and YFSETQ. The CDR3 loop reads CASSPAGTGSTGELFF. The CDR3 bases are TGCGCCAGCAGCCCGGCAGGGACAGGGTCCACCGGGGAGCTGTTTTTT.

V usage is TRBV7-6 and J usage is TRBJ1-2, with 7 positions matching TRBD1. The J segment lost 5 bases and the V segment lost 1 base, leaving 10 bases of the junction unmatched. Germline V lookup: CDR1 SGHVS, CDR2 FNYEAQ. This CDR3 spans 16 amino acids. CDR3 nucleotides: TGTGCCAGCAGCTTAGGTCCGTTGGGACAGCTTTATGGCTACACCTTC. As protein: CASSLGPLGQLYGYTF.

This CDR3 reads CASRSTGVGEKLFF. CDR3 nucleotide sequence: TGTGCCAGCAGGAGCACAGGGGTAGGGGAAAAACTGTTTTTT. The chain uses TRBV27 and TRBJ1-4, with 7 nucleotides matching TRBD1. V lost 6 bases and J lost 8; bases outside the gene matches: 9. The CDR3 spans 14 residues. CDR1 and CDR2 (germline): MNHEY, SMNVEV (reference sequence).

Of note for this clone: Its ends do not fully match the called genes, so a read error is possible. V usage is TRBV2 and J usage is TRBJ2-4, with 7 bases that match TRBD1. Germline V gene sequence: CDR1 SNHLY, CDR2 FYNNEI. The CDR3 loop spans 15 amino acids. The CDR3 loop reads CASSGLTGNKNIQYF. CDR3 DNA sequence: TGTGCGAGCAGTGGTCTGACAGGGAACAAAAACATTCAGTACTTC.

The gene calls are TRBV28 and TRBJ1-5; 7 nucleotides match TRBD1. The length of the CDR3 is 14 residues. Germline lookup yields CDR1 MDHEN and CDR2 SYDVKM. The V segment lost 3 bases and the J segment 6 bases; nucleotides outside the gene matches: 5. The CDR3 bases are TGTGCCAGCAGTTTCGGGACAGTGACTCAGCCCCAGCATTTT. Translated: CASSFGTVTQPQHF.

The chain is built from TRBV7-9 and TRBJ2-7; 8 bases are shared with TRBD1. CDR3 length: 14 residues. Germline loops: CDR1 SEHNR, CDR2 FQNEAQ (reference sequence). Trimming cost V 3 bases and J 5 bases; bases outside gene matches: 6. Here the CDR3 reads CASSLQGARDEQYF. The CDR3 DNA sequence: TGTGCCAGCAGCTTGCAGGGGGCGAGGGACGAGCAGTACTTC.

V is TRBV5-3 and J is TRBJ2-1; 8 bases align to TRBD2. TRBV5-3 is labeled an ORF, and its function is uncertain. The CDR3 spans 16 residues. V shed 4 bases and J 1 base; nucleotides not matched to a gene: 7. In DNA form, the CDR3 reads TGTGCCAGAAGCCAGACCAGCGGGAGTTCCTACAATGAGCAGTTCTTC. It specifies CARSQTSGSSYNEQFF.

J is TRBJ1-2 and V is TRBV11-2; 9 bases map to TRBD1. With 3 bases clipped from V and 6 bases from J, the junction kept 2 bases outside the gene matches. The V gene's germline CDR1 is SGHAT and CDR2 FQNNGV. This CDR3 has 13 residues. CDR3 amino acids: CASSLTGGDGYTF. In nucleotides, the CDR3 is TGTGCCAGCAGCTTGACAGGGGGGGATGGCTACACCTTC.

The rearrangement uses TRBV4-1 and TRBJ1-5; D might be TRBD1 (5 bases). This CDR3 comprises 14 residues. Trimming pared 6 bases from V and 3 bases from J, leaving 12 bases between. Germline lookup yields CDR1 MGHRA and CDR2 YSYEKL. CDR3: CASRGQGPNQPQHF. The CDR3, as DNA: TGCGCCAGCAGGGGTCAGGGTCCCAATCAGCCCCAGCATTTT.

V is TRBV18 and J is TRBJ1-6; possibly TRBD1 for D (6 bases). The CDR3 sequence is 16 residues long. The germline V gene has CDR1 KGHSH and CDR2 LQKENI. Between the trimmed V and J ends, which lost 0 bases and 9 bases, there was a span of 15 bases. The CDR3 DNA sequence: TGTGCCAGCTCACCACCGGCTGGCAGGGGTAGTTCACCCCTCCACTTT. It translates to CASSPPAGRGSSPLHF.

This chain links TRBV5-1 with TRBJ2-5; 8 bases are shared with TRBD1. The germline V gene has CDR1 SGHRS and CDR2 YFSETQ. J lost 5 bases, V lost 3 bases, and 9 bases had no gene match. The CDR3 loop spans 15 amino acids. The CDR3 nucleotides read TGCGCCAGCAGCTCCGGACAGGGCATAAAGGAGACCCAGTACTTC. Residues: CASSSGQGIKETQYF.

The V gene is TRBV5-1, the J gene TRBJ2-7; weak D call: TRBD1 (5 bases). CDR3 length: 13 residues. Germline V lookup: CDR1 SGHRS, CDR2 YFSETQ. The V end lost 0 bases, the J end lost 5 bases, and 9 bases lay between the germline ends. The CDR3 loop is CASSLVGVDEQYF. CDR3 nucleotide sequence: TGCGCCAGCAGCTTGGTAGGGGTGGACGAGCAGTACTTC. Drawing the rest from reference TRBV5-1 and TRBJ2-7, the complete variable domain is KAGVTQTPRYLIKTRGQQVTLSCSPISGHRSVSWYQQTPGQGLQFLFEYFSETQRNKGNFPGRFSGRQFSNSRSEMNVSTLELGDSALYLCASSLVGVDEQYFGPGTRLTVT.

This clone was recorded only once. The chain uses TRBV2 and TRBJ2-7, with D uncertain. Trimming took off 4 bases at V and 2 bases at J, with 9 bases between the two ends. Germline loops: CDR1 SNHLY, CDR2 FYNNEI. The CDR3 totals 13 residues. The chain's CDR3 is CASSGEVAYEQYF. CDR3 bases: TGTGCCAGCAGTGGAGAAGTCGCCTACGAGCAGTACTTC.

This chain links TRBV25-1 with TRBJ1-3, with 7 bases identical to TRBD1. The ends lost 3 bases at V and 2 bases at J; junction bases unmatched: 4. The V gene's germline CDR1 is MGHDK and CDR2 SYGVNS. CDR3 length: 15 residues. The CDR3 is CASSESDRAGNTIYF. CDR3 nucleotide sequence: TGTGCCAGCAGTGAGTCTGACAGGGCTGGAAACACCATATATTTT. Complete variable domain (other parts from reference TRBV25-1 and TRBJ1-3): EADIYQTPRYLVIGTGKKITLECSQTMGHDKMYWYQQDPGMELHLIHYSYGVNSTEKGDLSSESTVSRIRTEHFPLTLESARPSHTSQYLCASSESDRAGNTIYFGEGSWLTVV.